Listed here are 12 T cell receptor beta chains from one sample, sequenced in a study of tumor-infiltrating lymphocytes in localized non-small cell lung cancer. Repertoires were generated with immunoSEQ multiplex PCR, while TCRdb's copy carries only in-frame clones and drops some. The sample carries about 16,000 clones, under 85% recorded once. Sample: lung tumor tissue. Receptors were obtained from a human donor with non-small cell lung cancer.

V is TRBV30 and J is TRBJ1-2; D is undetermined. The CDR3 consists of 12 residues. The germline V and J ends were trimmed by 3 bases and 2 bases, with 7 bases remaining between them. Germline V lookup: CDR1 GTSNPN, CDR2 SVGIG (reference sequence). The CDR3 sequence: CAWRVLNYGYTF. DNA for the CDR3: TGTGCCTGGAGGGTTCTGAACTATGGCTACACCTTC.

The chain carries TRBV6-1 and TRBJ2-4; possibly TRBD1 for D (6 bases). Looked up from germline, CDR1 is MNHNS and CDR2 is SASEGT. Trimming took off 6 bases at V and 7 bases at J, with 13 bases between the two ends. The CDR3 length is 13 residues. CDR3 sequence: CASSLGQFNIQYF. The DNA for the CDR3 is TGTGCCAGCAGCCTAGGACAGTTTAACATTCAGTACTTC.

J is TRBJ2-5 and V is TRBV2; the D gene is possibly TRBD1 (5 bases). The CDR3 loop spans 12 amino acids. Trimming took off 10 bases at V and 3 bases at J, with 12 bases between the two ends. Germline-derived CDR1 and CDR2 are SNHLY and FYNNEI. The CDR3 loop reads CANGRVEETQYF. The CDR3 coding sequence is TGTGCCAACGGCAGGGTGGAAGAGACCCAGTACTTC.

The genes are TRBV6-4 and TRBJ1-2; D possibly corresponds to TRBD1 (6 bases). Trimming took off 2 bases at V and 5 bases at J, with 18 bases between the two ends. This CDR3 is built from 16 residues. CDR1 and CDR2 (germline): MRHNA, SNTAGT. In nucleotides, the CDR3 is TGTGCCAGCAGTGACGATATCGGCACAGGGACGTATGGCTACACCTTC. Protein: CASSDDIGTGTYGYTF.

This chain joins TRBV6-1 and TRBJ2-7, with TRBD1 as a possible D gene (6 bases). Per the germline V gene, CDR1 is MNHNS and CDR2 is SASEGT. Trimming left V 3 bases short and J 3 bases short, with 9 bases between. There are 13 residues in the CDR3. CDR3 in amino acids: CASSDQGNYEQYF. The CDR3 DNA follows: TGTGCCAGCAGTGACCAGGGGAACTACGAGCAGTACTTC.

V gene TRBV27 combines with J gene TRBJ2-3, with TRBD2 identical over 7 bases. Germline V gene lookup returns CDR1 MNHEY and CDR2 SMNVEV (reference sequence). V was clipped by 5 bases and J by 3 bases; unmatched bases: 14. CDR3 length equals 17 residues. CDR3 nucleotides: TGTGCCAGCAGTCTTATCGGACTAGACGAGGGAACAGATACGCAGTATTTT. Translating it yields CASSLIGLDEGTDTQYF.

This chain joins TRBV7-2 and TRBJ2-7, with TRBD2 matching 12 bases. CDR3 size: 16 residues. The V segment lost 0 bases and the J segment 4 bases; nucleotides outside the gene matches: 4. Germline CDR1 is SGHTA and CDR2 is FQGNSA. CDR3 sequence reads: CASSLARTSGKYEQYF. CDR3 sequence (DNA): TGTGCCAGCAGCTTAGCCAGGACTAGCGGGAAGTACGAGCAGTACTTC.

This rearrangement joins TRBV28 to TRBJ2-7; no clear D gene. CDR3 length equals 17 residues. The V gene's germline CDR1 is MDHEN and CDR2 SYDVKM. V lost 5 bases and J lost 5, with 25 bases in between. CDR3 DNA: TGTGCCAGCAGTGTCCCTGATTGGACGCCCCCGGACGACGAGCAGTACTTC. Amino acid sequence: CASSVPDWTPPDDEQYF. The complete variable domain, with remaining parts taken from reference TRBV28 and TRBJ2-7, reads DVKVTQSSRYLVKRTGEKVFLECVQDMDHENMFWYRQDPGLGLRLIYFSYDVKMKEKGDIPEGYSVSREKKERFSLILESASTNQTSMYLCASSVPDWTPPDDEQYFGPGTRLTVT.

This chain joins TRBV6-4 and TRBJ2-2, with TRBD1 matching 8 bases. Germline lookup yields CDR1 MRHNA and CDR2 SNTAGT. The V segment lost 6 bases and the J segment 5 bases; nucleotides outside the gene matches: 5. The CDR3 consists of 14 residues. In DNA, the CDR3 is TGTGCCAGCAGGGAGACAGGGGAAACCGGGGAGCTGTTTTTT. Its translation is CASRETGETGELFF.

This chain connects TRBV19 to TRBJ1-1, with 9 bases fitting TRBD1. CDR3 length: 15 residues. Germline V gene sequence: CDR1 LNHDA, CDR2 SQIVND (reference sequence). J gave up 6 bases and V 6 bases, and 11 bases lay outside the gene matches. CDR3 loop: CASSPGQGMGAEAFF. The CDR3 DNA reads TGTGCCAGTAGCCCGGGACAGGGAATGGGGGCTGAAGCTTTCTTT.

The chain has TRBV5-1 and TRBJ1-4; D gene ambiguous. Germline V gene lookup returns CDR1 SGHRS and CDR2 YFSETQ. The V gene lost 2 bases and the J gene lost 4 bases, with 9 bases spanning the gap. The CDR3 length is 14 residues. CDR3 DNA: TGCGCCAGCAGCTTAAGGGCAGATAATGAAAAACTGTTTTTT. Protein product: CASSLRADNEKLFF.

By share, this clone ranks as medium-sized. The V gene is TRBV5-1, the J gene TRBJ1-1; D perhaps matches TRBD1 (6 bases). This CDR3 is 14 amino acids long. Germline CDR1 is SGHRS and CDR2 is YFSETQ. V gave up 2 bases and J gave up 4 bases, with 12 bases separating them. This CDR3 is CASSLPGDRTEAFF. DNA of the CDR3: TGCGCCAGCAGCTTACCAGGGGATCGCACTGAAGCTTTCTTT.